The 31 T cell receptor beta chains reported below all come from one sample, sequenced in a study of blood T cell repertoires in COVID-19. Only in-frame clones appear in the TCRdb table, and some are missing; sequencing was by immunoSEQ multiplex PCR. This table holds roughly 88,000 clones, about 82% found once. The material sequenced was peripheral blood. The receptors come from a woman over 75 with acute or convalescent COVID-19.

CDR3 DNA sequence: TGCAGTGCTAGTTCACCGACTAGCGGCACCGGGGAGCTGTTTTTT. This codes for CSASSPTSGTGELFF. This chain uses TRBV20-1 with TRBJ2-2; 9 bases are shared with TRBD2. CDR1 DFQATT and CDR2 SNEGSKA come from the germline V gene (reference sequence). V lost 3 bases and J lost 4; bases outside the gene matches: 6. This CDR3 comprises 15 residues.

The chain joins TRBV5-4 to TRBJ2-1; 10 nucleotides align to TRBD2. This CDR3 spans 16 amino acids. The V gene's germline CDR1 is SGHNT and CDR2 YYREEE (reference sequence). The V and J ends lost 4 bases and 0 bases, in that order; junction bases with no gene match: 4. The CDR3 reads CASSPSGGLSYNEQFF. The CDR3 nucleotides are TGTGCCAGCAGCCCTAGCGGGGGCCTCTCCTACAATGAGCAGTTCTTC.

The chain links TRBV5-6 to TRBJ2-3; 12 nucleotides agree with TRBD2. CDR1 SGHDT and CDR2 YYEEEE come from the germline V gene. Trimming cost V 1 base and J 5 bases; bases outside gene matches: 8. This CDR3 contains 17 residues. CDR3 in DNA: TGTGCCAGCAGCTTGTTTACTAGCGGGGGGCAGGGAGATACGCAGTATTTT. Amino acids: CASSLFTSGGQGDTQYF.

The CDR3 region has the DNA TGTGCCTGGTTCCAGGGGGCAGGAACTGAAGCTTTCTTT. It codes for CAWFQGAGTEAFF. This chain joins TRBV30 and TRBJ1-1, with 8 bases aligning to TRBD1. Germline-derived CDR1 and CDR2 are GTSNPN and SVGIG (reference sequence). This CDR3 is 13 amino acids long. V lost 5 bases and J lost 5; bases outside the gene matches: 7.

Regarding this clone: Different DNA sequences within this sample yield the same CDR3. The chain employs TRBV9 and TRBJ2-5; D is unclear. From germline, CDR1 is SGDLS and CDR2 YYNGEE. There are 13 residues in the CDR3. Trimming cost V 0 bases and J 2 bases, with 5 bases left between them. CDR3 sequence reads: CASSVGRQETQYF. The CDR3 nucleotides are TGTGCCAGCAGCGTAGGGCGGCAAGAGACCCAGTACTTC.

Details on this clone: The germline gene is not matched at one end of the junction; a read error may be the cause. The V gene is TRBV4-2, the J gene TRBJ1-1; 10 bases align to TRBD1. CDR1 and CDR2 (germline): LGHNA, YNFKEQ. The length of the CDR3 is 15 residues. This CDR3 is CASSQRQGANSEAFF. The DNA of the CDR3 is TGTGCCAGCAGCCAAAGACAGGGGGCGAACTCTGAAGCTTTCTTT.

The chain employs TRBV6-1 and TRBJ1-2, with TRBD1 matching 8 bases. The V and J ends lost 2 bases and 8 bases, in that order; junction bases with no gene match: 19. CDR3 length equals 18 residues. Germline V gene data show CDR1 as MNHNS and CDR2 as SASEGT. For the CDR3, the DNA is TGTGCCAGCAGTGAAAGACCCACCGGACAGGGAGGGGAGCGGGGCTACACCTTC. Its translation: CASSERPTGQGGERGYTF.

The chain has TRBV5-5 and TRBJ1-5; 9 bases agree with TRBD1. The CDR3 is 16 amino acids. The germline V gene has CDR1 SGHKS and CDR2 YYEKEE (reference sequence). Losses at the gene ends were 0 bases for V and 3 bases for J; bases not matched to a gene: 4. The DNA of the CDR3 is TGTGCCAGCAGCTTGGGGGACAGGGTAGTCAATCAGCCCCAGCATTTT. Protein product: CASSLGDRVVNQPQHF.

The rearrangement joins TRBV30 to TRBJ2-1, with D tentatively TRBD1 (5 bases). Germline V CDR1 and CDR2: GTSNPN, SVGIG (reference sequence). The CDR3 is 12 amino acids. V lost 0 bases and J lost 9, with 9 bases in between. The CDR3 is CAWSVQGGEQFF. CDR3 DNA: TGTGCCTGGAGTGTCCAGGGCGGTGAGCAGTTCTTC.

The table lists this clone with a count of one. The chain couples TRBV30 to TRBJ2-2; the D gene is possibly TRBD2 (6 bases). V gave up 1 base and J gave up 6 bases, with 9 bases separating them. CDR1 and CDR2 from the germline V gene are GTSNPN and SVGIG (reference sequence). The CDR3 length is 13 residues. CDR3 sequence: CAWSASSAGELFF. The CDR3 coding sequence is TGTGCCTGGAGTGCATCTAGCGCCGGGGAGCTGTTTTTT.

CDR3 amino acids: CASSEIGGGAGRNEQFF. Written as DNA, the CDR3 is TGTGCCAGCAGTGAAATTGGCGGGGGGGCTGGGAGAAATGAGCAGTTCTTC. V gene TRBV25-1 combines with J gene TRBJ2-1, with 9 bases identical to TRBD2. The V and J ends lost 2 bases and 7 bases, in that order; junction bases with no gene match: 12. Germline V CDR1 and CDR2: MGHDK, SYGVNS. CDR3 length equals 17 residues. The variable domain in full, completed from reference TRBV25-1 and TRBJ2-1, reads EADIYQTPRYLVIGTGKKITLECSQTMGHDKMYWYQQDPGMELHLIHYSYGVNSTEKGDLSSESTVSRIRTEHFPLTLESARPSHTSQYLCASSEIGGGAGRNEQFFGPGTRLTVL.

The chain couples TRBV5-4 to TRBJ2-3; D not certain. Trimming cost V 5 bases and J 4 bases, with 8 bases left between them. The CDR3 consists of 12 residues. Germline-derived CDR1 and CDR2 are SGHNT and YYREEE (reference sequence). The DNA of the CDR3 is TGTGCCAGCAGTTTTAGCTCAGATACGCAGTATTTT. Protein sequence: CASSFSSDTQYF. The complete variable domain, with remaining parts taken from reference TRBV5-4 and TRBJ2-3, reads ETGVTQSPTHLIKTRGQQVTLRCSSQSGHNTVSWYQQALGQGPQFIFQYYREEENGRGNFPPRFSGLQFPNYSSELNVNALELDDSALYLCASSFSSDTQYFGPGTRLTVL.

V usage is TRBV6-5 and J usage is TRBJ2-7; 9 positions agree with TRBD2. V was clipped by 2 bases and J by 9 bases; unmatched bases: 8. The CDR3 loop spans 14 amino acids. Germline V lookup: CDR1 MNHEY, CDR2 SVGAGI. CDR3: CASSYLAGKVGQYF. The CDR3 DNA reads TGTGCCAGCAGTTACCTAGCGGGGAAAGTAGGGCAGTACTTC.

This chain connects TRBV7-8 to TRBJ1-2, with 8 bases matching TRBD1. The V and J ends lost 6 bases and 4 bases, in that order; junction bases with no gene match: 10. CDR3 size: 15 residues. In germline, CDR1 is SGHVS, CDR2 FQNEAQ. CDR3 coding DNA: TGTGCCAGCAGTCGAGGACAGGGAATTGTCTATGGCTACACCTTC. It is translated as CASSRGQGIVYGYTF.

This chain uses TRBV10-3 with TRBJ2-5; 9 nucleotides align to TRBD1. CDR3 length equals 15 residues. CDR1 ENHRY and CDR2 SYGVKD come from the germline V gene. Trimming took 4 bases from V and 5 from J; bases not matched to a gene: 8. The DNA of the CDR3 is TGTGCCATCAGTGCGAACAGGGGGCGCTTTGAGACCCAGTACTTC. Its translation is CAISANRGRFETQYF.

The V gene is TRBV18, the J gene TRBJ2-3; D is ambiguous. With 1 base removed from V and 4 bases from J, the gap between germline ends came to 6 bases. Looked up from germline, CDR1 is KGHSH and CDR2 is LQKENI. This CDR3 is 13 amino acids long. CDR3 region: CASSPLGPDTQYF. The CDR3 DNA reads TGTGCCAGCTCACCACTGGGCCCAGATACGCAGTATTTT. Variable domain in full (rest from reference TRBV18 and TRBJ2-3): NAGVMQNPRHLVRRRGQEARLRCSPMKGHSHVYWYRQLPEEGLKFMVYLQKENIIDESGMPKERFSAEFPKEGPSILRIQQVVRGDSAAYFCASSPLGPDTQYFGPGTRLTVL.

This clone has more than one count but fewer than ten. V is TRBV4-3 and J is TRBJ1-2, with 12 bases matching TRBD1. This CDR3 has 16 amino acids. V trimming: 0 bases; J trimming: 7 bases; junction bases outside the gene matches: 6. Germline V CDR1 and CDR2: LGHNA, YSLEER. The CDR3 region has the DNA TGCGCCAGCAGCCAAGAGGTTGGGACAGGGGGCGGTGGCTACACCTTC. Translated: CASSQEVGTGGGGYTF.

The CDR3 coding sequence is TGCGCCAGCAGCACCTGGGACAGGGGAGGTGAAGCTTTCTTT. Protein sequence: CASSTWDRGGEAFF. This sequence joins TRBV5-1 and TRBJ1-1; TRBD1 matches 10 bases. The germline gives CDR1 SGHRS, CDR2 YFSETQ. V lost 4 bases to trimming and J lost 7 bases; unmatched junction nucleotides: 7. This CDR3 is 14 amino acids long. The whole variable domain, remainder taken from reference TRBV5-1 and TRBJ1-1, is KAGVTQTPRYLIKTRGQQVTLSCSPISGHRSVSWYQQTPGQGLQFLFEYFSETQRNKGNFPGRFSGRQFSNSRSEMNVSTLELGDSALYLCASSTWDRGGEAFFGQGTRLTVV.

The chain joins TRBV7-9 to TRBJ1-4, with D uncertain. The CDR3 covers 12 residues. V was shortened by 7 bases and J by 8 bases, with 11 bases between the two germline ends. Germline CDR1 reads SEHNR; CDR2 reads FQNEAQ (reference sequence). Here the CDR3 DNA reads TGTGCCAGCACGAGGGAGAGGGAAAAACTGTTTTTT. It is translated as CASTREREKLFF.

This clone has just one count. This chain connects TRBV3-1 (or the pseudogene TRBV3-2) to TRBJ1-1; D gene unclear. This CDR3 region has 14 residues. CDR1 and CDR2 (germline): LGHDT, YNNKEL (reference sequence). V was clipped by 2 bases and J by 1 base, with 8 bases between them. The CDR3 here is CASSQLRSNTEAFF. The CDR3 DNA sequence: TGTGCCAGCAGCCAATTGAGGTCGAACACTGAAGCTTTCTTT.

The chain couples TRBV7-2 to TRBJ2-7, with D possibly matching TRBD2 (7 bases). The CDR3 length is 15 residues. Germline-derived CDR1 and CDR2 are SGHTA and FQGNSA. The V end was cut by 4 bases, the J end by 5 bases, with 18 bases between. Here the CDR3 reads CASSSVGGGRDEQYF. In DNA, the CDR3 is TGTGCCAGCAGCTCCGTAGGGGGGGGGCGCGACGAGCAGTACTTC.

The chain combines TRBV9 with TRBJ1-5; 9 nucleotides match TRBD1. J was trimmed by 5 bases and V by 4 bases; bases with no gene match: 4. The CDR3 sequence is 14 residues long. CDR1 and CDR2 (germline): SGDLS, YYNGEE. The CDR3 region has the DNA TGTGCCAGCAGCCCCGGGACAGGGTATCAGCCCCAGCATTTT. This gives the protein CASSPGTGYQPQHF.

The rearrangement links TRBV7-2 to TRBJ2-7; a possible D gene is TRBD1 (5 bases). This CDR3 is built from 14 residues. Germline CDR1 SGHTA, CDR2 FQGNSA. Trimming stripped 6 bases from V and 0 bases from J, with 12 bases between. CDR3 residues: CASSLWGDSYEQYF. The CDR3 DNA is TGTGCCAGCAGTTTGTGGGGCGACTCCTACGAGCAGTACTTC.

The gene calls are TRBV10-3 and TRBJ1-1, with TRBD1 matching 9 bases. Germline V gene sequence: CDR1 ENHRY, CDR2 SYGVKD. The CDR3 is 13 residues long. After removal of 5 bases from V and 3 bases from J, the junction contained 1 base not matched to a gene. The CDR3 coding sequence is TGTGCCATCAGTCGGACAGGGGACACTGAAGCTTTCTTT. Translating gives CAISRTGDTEAFF.

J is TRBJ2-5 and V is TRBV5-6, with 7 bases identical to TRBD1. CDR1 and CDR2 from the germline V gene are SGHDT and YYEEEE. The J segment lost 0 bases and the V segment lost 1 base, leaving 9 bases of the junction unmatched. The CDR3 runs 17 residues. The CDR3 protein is CASSLFGLTGDQETQYF. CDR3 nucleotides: TGTGCCAGCAGCTTGTTCGGGCTAACAGGGGACCAAGAGACCCAGTACTTC. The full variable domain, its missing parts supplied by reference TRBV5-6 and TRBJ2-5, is DAGVTQSPTHLIKTRGQQVTLRCSPKSGHDTVSWYQQALGQGPQFIFQYYEEEERQRGNFPDRFSGHQFPNYSSELNVNALLLGDSALYLCASSLFGLTGDQETQYFGPGTRLLVL.

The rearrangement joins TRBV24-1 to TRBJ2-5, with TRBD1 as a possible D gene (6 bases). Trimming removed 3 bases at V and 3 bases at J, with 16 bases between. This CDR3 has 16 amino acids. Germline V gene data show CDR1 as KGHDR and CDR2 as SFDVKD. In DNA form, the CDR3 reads TGTGCCACCAGTGATGGTGTGACAGGTGCCGAAGAGACCCAGTACTTC. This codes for CATSDGVTGAEETQYF.

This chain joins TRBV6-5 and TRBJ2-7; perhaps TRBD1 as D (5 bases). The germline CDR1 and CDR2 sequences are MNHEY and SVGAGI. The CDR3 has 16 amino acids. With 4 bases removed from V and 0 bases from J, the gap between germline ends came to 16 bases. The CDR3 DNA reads TGTGCCAGCAGTTCCCCCCGGCAGGGATACTCCTACGAGCAGTACTTC. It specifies CASSSPRQGYSYEQYF.

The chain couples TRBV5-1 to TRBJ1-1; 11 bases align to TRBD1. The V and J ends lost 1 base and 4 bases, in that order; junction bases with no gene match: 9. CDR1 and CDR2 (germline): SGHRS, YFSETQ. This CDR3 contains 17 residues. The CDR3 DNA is TGCGCCAGCAGCTTGCTTCGGACAGGGGGCTGGGGCACTGAAGCTTTCTTT. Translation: CASSLLRTGGWGTEAFF.

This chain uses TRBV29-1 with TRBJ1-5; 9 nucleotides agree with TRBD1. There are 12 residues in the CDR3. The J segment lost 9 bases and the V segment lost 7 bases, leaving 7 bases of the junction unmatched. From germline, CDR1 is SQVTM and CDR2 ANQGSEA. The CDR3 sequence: CSAGQGNGPQHF. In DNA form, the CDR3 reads TGCAGCGCCGGACAGGGGAACGGGCCCCAGCATTTT.

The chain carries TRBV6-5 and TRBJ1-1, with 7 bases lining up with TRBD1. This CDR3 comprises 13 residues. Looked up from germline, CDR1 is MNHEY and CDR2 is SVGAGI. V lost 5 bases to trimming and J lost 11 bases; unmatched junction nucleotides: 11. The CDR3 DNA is TGTGCCAGCAGTCGGGACAGTAGGGGAGAGGCTTTCTTT. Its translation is CASSRDSRGEAFF.

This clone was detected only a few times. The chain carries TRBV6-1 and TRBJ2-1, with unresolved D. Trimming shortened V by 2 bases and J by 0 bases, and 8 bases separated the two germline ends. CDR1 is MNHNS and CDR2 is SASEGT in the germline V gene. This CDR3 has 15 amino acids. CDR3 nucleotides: TGTGCCAGCAGTGAACGATTGAGCTCCTACAATGAGCAGTTCTTC. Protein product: CASSERLSSYNEQFF.